The entry below gives a single T cell receptor beta chain sequence along with its context. This specimen belongs to a study of blood T cell repertoires in COVID-19. About the research overall: The United States, Italy and Spain were the sources of the acute and convalescent COVID-19 samples.

Clinical history reported by participants formed the basis on which cohorts were assigned. Libraries were prepared by immunoSEQ multiplex PCR; TCRdb keeps only in-frame clonotypes and omits some of them. This table has around 200,000 clones, roughly 90% appearing once. The source material was PBMCs or T cells enriched from blood (not recorded which). This clonotype originated in a man aged 18 to 30 with acute COVID-19.

For the CDR3, the DNA is TGCAGCGTTGAAGATCGGTGGGTTCGGGACACTGAAGCTTTCTTT. Encoded protein: CSVEDRWVRDTEAFF. V is TRBV29-1 and J is TRBJ1-1, with unresolved D. Germline V gene data show CDR1 as SQVTM and CDR2 as ANQGSEA. Trimming removed 0 bases at V and 3 bases at J, with 14 bases between. The CDR3 length is 15 residues.